This passage covers 31 T cell receptor beta chains from one sample sequenced in a study of cytomegalovirus exposure and HLA in healthy donors. The PCR ran on 60 Vbeta and 13 Jbeta primers. TCRdb's table, derived via immunoSEQ multiplex PCR, lists solely in-frame clones and lacks some. The top ten hold around 0.45% of the sample, which has 200,000 to 250,000 clones, around four fifths seen once. Sequences were obtained from PBMCs. Every receptor here comes from a boy aged 5-17 years in good health and CMV-seronegative.

V usage is TRBV18 and J usage is TRBJ2-7, with D unclear. Germline V gene sequence: CDR1 KGHSH, CDR2 LQKENI. CDR3 length: 15 residues. The V and J ends lost 3 bases and 1 base respectively, with 13 bases between them. As DNA, the CDR3 is TGTGCCAGCTCACCGTGGGCCAAAGGTTCCTACGAGCAGTACTTC. It is translated as CASSPWAKGSYEQYF.

This chain connects TRBV4-1 to TRBJ2-7; TRBD2 matches 13 bases. This CDR3 is 19 amino acids long. V trimming: 4 bases; J trimming: 3 bases; junction bases outside the gene matches: 15. The germline CDR1 and CDR2 sequences are MGHRA and YSYEKL. CDR3 coding DNA: TGCGCCAGCAGCCGATCGATACTAGCGGGAGGGTTCTCTCTCTACGAGCAGTACTTC. Encoded protein: CASSRSILAGGFSLYEQYF.

V and J are TRBV2 and TRBJ2-3, with D tentatively TRBD1 (5 bases). This CDR3 has 12 residues. The germline V gene encodes CDR1 SNHLY and CDR2 FYNNEI. Deletions cut 6 bases from V and 5 bases from J, with 9 bases between. The CDR3 is CASSEQEDTQYF. CDR3 in DNA: TGTGCCAGCAGCGAACAGGAAGATACGCAGTATTTT. The complete variable domain, with remaining parts taken from reference TRBV2 and TRBJ2-3, reads EPEVTQTPSHQVTQMGQEVILRCVPISNHLYFYWYRQILGQKVEFLVSFYNNEISEKSEIFDDQFSVERPDGSNFTLKIRSTKLEDSAMYFCASSEQEDTQYFGPGTRLTVL.

V usage is TRBV2 and J usage is TRBJ2-2; 7 nucleotides line up with TRBD1. The germline CDR1 and CDR2 sequences are SNHLY and FYNNEI. Trimming cost V 8 bases and J 1 base; bases outside gene matches: 7. This CDR3 comprises 15 residues. In nucleotides, the CDR3 is TGTGCCAGCGAGGGGGCAGGGTGGAACACCGGGGAGCTGTTTTTT. Translation gives CASEGAGWNTGELFF.

This rearrangement joins TRBV18 to TRBJ1-1, with a tentative D call TRBD1 (6 bases). The germline gives CDR1 KGHSH, CDR2 LQKENI. V was cut by 0 bases and J by 7 bases, with 12 bases left in between. The CDR3 extends over 14 amino acids. The CDR3 sequence is CASSPPMRDNEAFF. DNA for the CDR3: TGTGCCAGCTCACCACCAATGAGGGACAATGAAGCTTTCTTT. The entire variable domain, with the rest obtained from reference TRBV18 and TRBJ1-1, is as follows: NAGVMQNPRHLVRRRGQEARLRCSPMKGHSHVYWYRQLPEEGLKFMVYLQKENIIDESGMPKERFSAEFPKEGPSILRIQQVVRGDSAAYFCASSPPMRDNEAFFGQGTRLTVV.

V usage is TRBV11-3 and J usage is TRBJ2-7; 9 bases fit TRBD2. V shed 4 bases and J 12 bases; nucleotides not matched to a gene: 16. This CDR3 has 15 amino acids. CDR1 SGHNT and CDR2 YENEEA come from the germline V gene. The CDR3 DNA follows: TGTGCCAGCAGCTCCCGGCGGGAGGGCCCTCTCCCCCGGTACTTC. Protein: CASSSRREGPLPRYF.

This chain joins TRBV4-1 and TRBJ2-7; D is unresolved. The CDR3 consists of 15 residues. Germline V gene data show CDR1 as MGHRA and CDR2 as YSYEKL. V was trimmed by 0 bases and J by 3 bases, leaving 12 bases between them. The CDR3, as DNA: TGCGCCAGCAGCCAAGACCTTGAGTACGGCTACGAGCAGTACTTC. This encodes CASSQDLEYGYEQYF.

The CDR3 protein is CASSLRLEGEQYF. DNA for the CDR3: TGTGCCAGCAGTCTCCGACTGGAAGGCGAGCAGTACTTC. The chain recombines TRBV6-1 with TRBJ2-7; D unresolved. Germline assignment: CDR1 MNHNS and CDR2 SASEGT. This CDR3 contains 13 residues. Trimming left V 5 bases short and J 6 bases short, with 14 bases between.

The chain links TRBV4-2 to TRBJ2-1; possible D gene TRBD2, 6 bases. There are 16 residues in the CDR3. V lost 0 bases and J lost 2, with 11 bases in between. CDR1 LGHNA and CDR2 YNFKEQ come from the germline V gene. CDR3 region: CASSQDPGLAYNEQFF. The CDR3 region has the DNA TGTGCCAGCAGCCAAGATCCGGGACTTGCCTACAATGAGCAGTTCTTC.

This clone came up a few times. The rearrangement uses TRBV4-2 and TRBJ2-2; D not resolved. Trimming cost V 5 bases and J 6 bases, with 13 bases left between them. This CDR3 has 14 residues. The V gene's germline CDR1 is LGHNA and CDR2 YNFKEQ. The CDR3 coding sequence is TGTGCCAGCAGCTCAAGTAACCGGGCCGGGGAGCTGTTTTTT. Amino acid sequence: CASSSSNRAGELFF.

This clone was observed a few times. V is TRBV2 and J is TRBJ2-1, with TRBD1 matching over 7 bases. The length of the CDR3 is 15 residues. Germline CDR1 is SNHLY and CDR2 is FYNNEI. Trimming took 8 bases from V and 6 from J; bases not matched to a gene: 13. DNA for the CDR3: TGTGCCAGCGCAGAGGAAGGGACAGTTATCAATGAGCAGTTCTTC. It specifies CASAEEGTVINEQFF.

This clone showed up just once. This rearrangement joins TRBV27 to TRBJ1-2, with D possibly being TRBD1 (6 bases). Germline values: CDR1 MNHEY, CDR2 SMNVEV (reference sequence). The CDR3 totals 14 residues. With 0 bases removed from V and 11 bases from J, the gap between germline ends came to 16 bases. The CDR3 sequence: CASSLSNSPRGYTF. CDR3 DNA sequence: TGTGCCAGCAGTTTATCGAACAGCCCGAGGGGGTACACCTTC.

This clone occurred a few times. The V call is TRBV6-6, the J call TRBJ2-3; D is undetermined. V lost 2 bases and J lost 0, with 9 bases in between. In germline, CDR1 is MNHNY, CDR2 SVGAGI (reference sequence). The length of the CDR3 is 15 residues. CDR3 in amino acids: CASSYARGSTDTQYF. The CDR3 DNA reads as TGTGCCAGCAGTTACGCACGCGGAAGCACAGATACGCAGTATTTT.

On this clone itself: Because the CDR3's place on the DNA is in doubt, the DNA is left out and the CDR3 is given as listed by TCRdb. The chain carries TRBV21-1 and TRBJ2-2; TRBD1 reflects the table's D call only, with no check against the DNA. TRBV21-1 is reported as a pseudogene. The CDR3 is 16 residues long, ends included. The CDR3 loop reads CASSKVGQGSTGELFF.

The V gene is TRBV27, the J gene TRBJ2-1; 13 bases agree with TRBD2. V was clipped by 6 bases and J by 5 bases; unmatched bases: 4. The CDR3 loop spans 15 amino acids. The V gene's germline CDR1 is MNHEY and CDR2 SMNVEV (reference sequence). In DNA, the CDR3 is TGTGCCAGCAGACTAGCGGGAGGGCCAAACAATGAGCAGTTCTTC. Its translation is CASRLAGGPNNEQFF.

V gene TRBV29-1 combines with J gene TRBJ1-2; 9 nucleotides line up with TRBD1. Germline V gene data show CDR1 as SQVTM and CDR2 as ANQGSEA. This CDR3 comprises 13 residues. The ends lost 7 bases at V and 4 bases at J; junction bases unmatched: 7. Here the CDR3 DNA reads TGCAGCGCACAGGACAGGGGTGTCTATGGCTACACCTTC. Residues: CSAQDRGVYGYTF.

The genes are TRBV30 and TRBJ1-2, with TRBD1 matching over 9 bases. CDR1 and CDR2 from the germline V gene are GTSNPN and SVGIG (reference sequence). The CDR3 runs to 14 residues. The V and J ends lost 3 bases and 3 bases, in that order; junction bases with no gene match: 5. The CDR3 nucleotides read TGTGCCTGGAGGCCAACAGGGGGCGACTATGGCTACACCTTC. Amino acid sequence: CAWRPTGGDYGYTF.

About this clone: Relative to the germline gene, one junction end is altered; a read error may explain this. V is TRBV9 and J is TRBJ2-7; 9 bases match TRBD2. Germline V gives CDR1 SGDLS, CDR2 YYNGEE. This CDR3 is built from 16 residues. The CDR3 bases are TGTGCCGGCAGCGACGGTAGCGGGGGTCCAGTCTACGAGCAGTACTTC. Encoded protein: CAGSDGSGGPVYEQYF. The entire variable domain, with the rest obtained from reference TRBV9 and TRBJ2-7, is as follows: DSGVTQTPKHLITATGQRVTLRCSPRSGDLSVYWYQQSLDQGLQFLIQYYNGEERAKGNILERFSAQQFPDLHSELNLSSLELGDSALYFCAGSDGSGGPVYEQYFGPGTRLTVT.

The chain combines TRBV28 with TRBJ1-2; 7 bases agree with TRBD1. With V trimmed by 6 bases and J by 6 bases, 13 bases remained unmatched. The germline V gene encodes CDR1 MDHEN and CDR2 SYDVKM. This CDR3 region has 15 residues. In nucleotides, the CDR3 is TGTGCCAGCAGGGACCTCGACAGGGTGGATGATGGCTACACCTTC. Translating gives CASRDLDRVDDGYTF.

The V and J genes are TRBV27 and TRBJ2-1; 8 nucleotides align to TRBD2. The J segment lost 3 bases and the V segment lost 7 bases, leaving 11 bases of the junction unmatched. The CDR3 sequence is 16 residues long. The germline CDR1 and CDR2 sequences are MNHEY and SMNVEV (reference sequence). CDR3 protein: CASKRGPLNNYNEQFF. CDR3 bases: TGTGCCAGCAAGCGGGGGCCCTTGAACAACTACAATGAGCAGTTCTTC.

The chain employs TRBV29-1 and TRBJ2-7; 7 bases fit TRBD1. Trimming took 5 bases from V and 4 from J; bases not matched to a gene: 5. Looked up from germline, CDR1 is SQVTM and CDR2 is ANQGSEA. The CDR3 is made up of 12 amino acids. DNA for the CDR3: TGCAGCGTTTCGGGACAGCGGTACGAGCAGTACTTC. It specifies CSVSGQRYEQYF.

The V gene is TRBV4-1, the J gene TRBJ2-3; 7 positions agree with TRBD2. Trimming at V came to 4 bases and at J to 4 bases, leaving 17 bases not matched to a gene. This CDR3 is built from 18 residues. In germline, CDR1 is MGHRA, CDR2 YSYEKL. The CDR3 loop is CASSPQVTSLGGADTQYF. CDR3 in DNA: TGCGCCAGCAGCCCCCAAGTGACTAGCCTGGGTGGGGCAGATACGCAGTATTTT.

This chain connects TRBV29-1 to TRBJ2-5; D gene ambiguous. This CDR3 is built from 12 residues. In germline, CDR1 is SQVTM, CDR2 ANQGSEA. Trimming stripped 4 bases from V and 1 base from J, with 7 bases between. The CDR3 sequence: CSVANSQETQYF. DNA for the CDR3: TGCAGCGTTGCAAACAGCCAAGAGACCCAGTACTTC. Full variable domain (outside the CDR3, taken from reference TRBV29-1 and TRBJ2-5): SAVISQKPSRDICQRGTSLTIQCQVDSQVTMMFWYRQQPGQSLTLIATANQGSEATYESGFVIDKFPISRPNLTFSTLTVSNMSPEDSSIYLCSVANSQETQYFGPGTRLLVL.

The chain employs TRBV14 and TRBJ2-3, with 12 nucleotides matching TRBD1. The CDR3 has 18 residues. Germline V CDR1 and CDR2: SGHDN, FVKESK. Trimming at V came to 4 bases and at J to 2 bases, leaving 10 bases not matched to a gene. The CDR3 DNA sequence: TGTGCCAGCAGCCGAAGATCCGGGACAGGGGGCCTCACAGATACGCAGTATTTT. Translating it yields CASSRRSGTGGLTDTQYF.

This clone was seen more than once but under ten times. CDR3: CAISEYREKLFF. Here the CDR3 DNA reads TGTGCCATCAGTGAGTACAGAGAAAAACTGTTTTTT. This chain joins TRBV10-3 and TRBJ1-4; the D is unclear. The CDR3 length is 12 residues. The germline V and J ends were trimmed by 1 base and 8 bases, with 5 bases remaining between them. From germline, CDR1 is ENHRY and CDR2 SYGVKD.

The CDR3 reads CASSFEYEQYF. In DNA, the CDR3 is TGTGCCAGCAGCTTCGAGTACGAGCAGTACTTC. This chain joins TRBV5-6 and TRBJ2-5; no firm D call. The J call may be faulty, since TRBJ2-7 better matches the DNA end. Germline CDR1 SGHDT, CDR2 YYEEEE. The CDR3 length is 11 residues.

This sequence joins TRBV7-8 and TRBJ2-4; D unresolved. Germline assignment: CDR1 SGHVS and CDR2 FQNEAQ. CDR3 length equals 12 residues. Trimming stripped 1 base from V and 7 bases from J, with 5 bases between. As DNA, the CDR3 is TGTGCCAGCAGCTTAGGGCGGAACATTCAGTACTTC. As protein: CASSLGRNIQYF.

This clone was seen a single time. V usage is TRBV4-2 and J usage is TRBJ1-1; D is undetermined. This CDR3 comprises 14 residues. Germline-derived CDR1 and CDR2 are LGHNA and YNFKEQ. Deletions cut 4 bases from V and 5 bases from J, with 14 bases between. For the CDR3, the DNA is TGTGCCAGCAGCCTAGATCCCGGGAGGACTGAAGCTTTCTTT. This codes for CASSLDPGRTEAFF.

This chain uses TRBV7-9 with TRBJ2-7, with D tentatively TRBD1 (6 bases). This CDR3 is 14 amino acids long. CDR1 and CDR2 (germline): SEHNR, FQNEAQ (reference sequence). V lost 2 bases to trimming and J lost 3 bases, with 11 bases between them. The CDR3 loop reads CASSLQGPIYEQYF. The CDR3, as DNA: TGTGCCAGCAGCTTACAGGGGCCCATCTACGAGCAGTACTTC.

This clone has only a few counts. This chain uses TRBV9 with TRBJ2-2; D possibly corresponds to TRBD1 (6 bases). Per germline, CDR1 SGDLS and CDR2 YYNGEE. The CDR3 has 16 residues. Trimming took 0 bases from V and 1 from J, leaving 10 bases between them. CDR3 nucleotides: TGTGCCAGCAGCGTAGTAATAGGGGGGAACACCGGGGAGCTGTTTTTT. The encoded protein is CASSVVIGGNTGELFF.

V gene TRBV14 combines with J gene TRBJ1-1; no reliable D call. Trimming removed 0 bases at V and 2 bases at J, with 10 bases between. The CDR3 consists of 15 residues. Germline-derived CDR1 and CDR2 are SGHDN and FVKESK. CDR3 DNA: TGTGCCAGCAGCCAAGATCTTGCGGCTAACACTGAAGCTTTCTTT. Its translation is CASSQDLAANTEAFF.